This T cell receptor beta chain was recorded in a study of metastatic and nonmetastatic thyroid tumors. A word on this clone: One junction end does not reproduce the germline sequence, and a read error may be involved. Other DNA sequences in this sample translate to the same CDR3.

CDR1 and CDR2 (germline): SGHAT, FQNNGV. This CDR3 spans 17 amino acids. Each patient went into thyroid surgery without having received any treatment. TCRdb redid the clone calls on the PCR reads using MiXCR. The repertoire has around 19,000 clones, around 10% of them found once; the top ten carry 6% to 8.5%. Input material: blood. This chain links TRBV11-2 with TRBJ2-2, with 8 nucleotides matching TRBD2. The TCR sequence derives from a female donor with papillary thyroid cancer or a benign thyroid nodule (not recorded which). Some clones in this sample may be carry-over from other donors' samples. The CDR3 DNA follows: TGCGCCAGCAGCTTAGAAAGGACCAGCGGGAGATCCGGGGAGCTGTTTTTT. This sequence encodes CASSLERTSGRSGELFF.